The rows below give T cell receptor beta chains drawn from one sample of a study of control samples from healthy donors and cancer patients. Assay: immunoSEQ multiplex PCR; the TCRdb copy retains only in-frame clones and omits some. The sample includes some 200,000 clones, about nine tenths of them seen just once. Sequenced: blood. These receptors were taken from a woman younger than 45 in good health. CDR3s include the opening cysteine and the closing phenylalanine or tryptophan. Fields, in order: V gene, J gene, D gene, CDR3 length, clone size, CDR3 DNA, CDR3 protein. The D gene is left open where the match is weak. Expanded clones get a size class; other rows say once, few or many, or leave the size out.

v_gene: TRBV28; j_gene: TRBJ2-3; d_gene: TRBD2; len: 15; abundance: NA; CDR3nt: TGTGCCAGCAGTTTACTAGCGGGAGTTGAGGATACGCAGTATTTT; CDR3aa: CASSLLAGVEDTQYF
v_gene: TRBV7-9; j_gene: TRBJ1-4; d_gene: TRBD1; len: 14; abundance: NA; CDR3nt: TGTGCCAGCAGCCCCGGGACAGCTAATGAAAAACTGTTTTTT; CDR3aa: CASSPGTANEKLFF
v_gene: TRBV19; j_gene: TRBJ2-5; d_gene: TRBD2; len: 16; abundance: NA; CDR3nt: TGTGCCAGTAGTATTTTGGGAGCGGGAGAGCGGGAGACCCAGTACTTC; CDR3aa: CASSILGAGERETQYF
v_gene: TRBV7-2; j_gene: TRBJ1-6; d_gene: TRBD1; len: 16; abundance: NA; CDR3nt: TGTGCCAGCAGCTCGGGGGACAGGCTGAGGAATTCACCCCTCCACTTT; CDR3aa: CASSSGDRLRNSPLHF
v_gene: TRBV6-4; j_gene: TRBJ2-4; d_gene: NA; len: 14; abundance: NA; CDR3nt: TGTGCCAGCAGTGACTCAGTAGGGGGTAACATTCAGTACTTC; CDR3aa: CASSDSVGGNIQYF
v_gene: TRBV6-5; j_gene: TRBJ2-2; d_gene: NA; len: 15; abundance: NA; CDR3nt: TGTGCCAGCAGTTACAGGGGCGAAGGCACCGGGGAGCTGTTTTTT; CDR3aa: CASSYRGEGTGELFF
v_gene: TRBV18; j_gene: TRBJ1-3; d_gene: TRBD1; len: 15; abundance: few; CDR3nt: TGTGCCAGCTCACCCGGGACAGGGGTTGGAAACACCATATATTTT; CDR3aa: CASSPGTGVGNTIYF
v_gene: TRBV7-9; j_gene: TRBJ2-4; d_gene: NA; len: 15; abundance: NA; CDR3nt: TGTGCCAGCAGCTTAGGCAGGGTGGCCAAAAACATTCAGTACTTC; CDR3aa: CASSLGRVAKNIQYF
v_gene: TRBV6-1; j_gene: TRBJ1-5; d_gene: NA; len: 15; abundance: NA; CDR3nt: TGTGCCAGCAGTGAGAAGGGGTATGACAATCAGCCCCAGCATTTT; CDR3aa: CASSEKGYDNQPQHF
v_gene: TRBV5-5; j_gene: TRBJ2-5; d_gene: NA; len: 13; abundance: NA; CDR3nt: TGTGCCAGCAGCTTGGCCAACGAAGAGACCCAGTACTTC; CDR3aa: CASSLANEETQYF
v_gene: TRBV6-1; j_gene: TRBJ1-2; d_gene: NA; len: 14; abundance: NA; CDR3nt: TGTGCCAGCAGTGAAGCGGACGGAGCTTATGGCTACACCTTC; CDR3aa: CASSEADGAYGYTF
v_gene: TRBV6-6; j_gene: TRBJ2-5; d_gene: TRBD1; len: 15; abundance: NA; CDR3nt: TGTGCCACGTACCGGACAGGGGGCGGAGAAGAGACCCAGTACTTC; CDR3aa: CATYRTGGGEETQYF
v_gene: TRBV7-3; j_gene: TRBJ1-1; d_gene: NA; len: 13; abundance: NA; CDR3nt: TGTGCCAGCAACGTAGGTCAGAACACTGAAGCTTTCTTT; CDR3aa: CASNVGQNTEAFF
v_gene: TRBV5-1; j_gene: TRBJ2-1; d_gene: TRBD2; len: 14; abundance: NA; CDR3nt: TGCGCCAGTCTAGCGGGAGTGGGGTACAATGAGCAGTTCTTC; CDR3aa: CASLAGVGYNEQFF
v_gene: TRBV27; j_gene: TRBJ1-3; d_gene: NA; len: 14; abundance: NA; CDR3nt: TGTGCCAGCAGTTTGGACGGCTCTGGAAACACCATATATTTT; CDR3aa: CASSLDGSGNTIYF
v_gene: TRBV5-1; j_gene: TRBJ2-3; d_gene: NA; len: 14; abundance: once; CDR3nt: TGCGCCAGCAGCCCCCAGGGCTTCACAGATACGCAGTATTTT; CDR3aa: CASSPQGFTDTQYF
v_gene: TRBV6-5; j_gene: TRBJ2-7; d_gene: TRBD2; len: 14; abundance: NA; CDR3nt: TGTGCCAGCAGTTACGGTAGCGGGAGATCCGAGCAGTACTTC; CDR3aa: CASSYGSGRSEQYF
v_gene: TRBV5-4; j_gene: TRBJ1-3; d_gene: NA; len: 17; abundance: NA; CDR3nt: TGTGCCAGCAGCTTGGGCTCCGACAGTTACTCTGGAAACACCATATATTTT; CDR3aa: CASSLGSDSYSGNTIYF
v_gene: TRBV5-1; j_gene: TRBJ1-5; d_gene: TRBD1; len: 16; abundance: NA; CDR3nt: TGCGCCAGCAGCTTGGCAGGGGGCGCGGGCAATCAGCCCCAGCATTTT; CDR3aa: CASSLAGGAGNQPQHF
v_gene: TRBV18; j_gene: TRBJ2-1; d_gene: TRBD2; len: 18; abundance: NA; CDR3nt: TGTGCCAGCTCACCCGGGACTAGCGGGGGGCGCTCCTACAATGAGCAGTTCTTC; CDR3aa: CASSPGTSGGRSYNEQFF
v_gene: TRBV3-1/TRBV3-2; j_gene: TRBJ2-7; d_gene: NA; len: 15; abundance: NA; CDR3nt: TGTGCCAGCAGCCAAGATCCCGGACCATCCTACGAGCAGTACTTC; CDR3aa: CASSQDPGPSYEQYF
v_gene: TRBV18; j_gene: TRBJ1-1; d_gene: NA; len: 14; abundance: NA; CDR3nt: TGTGCCAGCTCACCAAGTAGCAGGAACACTGAAGCTTTCTTT; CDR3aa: CASSPSSRNTEAFF
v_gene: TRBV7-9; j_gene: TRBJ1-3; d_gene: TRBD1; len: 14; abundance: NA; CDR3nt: TGTGCCAGCAGCGACAGGGTAATTGGAAACACCATATATTTT; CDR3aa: CASSDRVIGNTIYF
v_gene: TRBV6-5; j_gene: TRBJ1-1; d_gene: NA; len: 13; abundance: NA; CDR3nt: TGTGCCAGCAGCTGGACGGAGAACACTGAAGCTTTCTTT; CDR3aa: CASSWTENTEAFF